The sequence of this TCR beta chain was determined in a study of response to subunit inactivated influenza vaccine. Trimming took off 7 bases at V and 2 bases at J, with 10 bases between the two ends. The length of the CDR3 is 13 residues. The germline gives CDR1 ENHRY, CDR2 SYGVKD. One entry per CDR3 protein, called by TCRdb with MiXCR from the RT-PCR reads. The top ten hold roughly 3% of the sample, which has some 500,000 distinct CDR3 sequences, about 17% seen once. The receptor was isolated from a man aged 50 to 69 who received an inactivated influenza vaccine. This sample comprised CD4+ T cells sorted from PBMCs, obtained about 24 months after vaccination. This chain connects TRBV10-3 to TRBJ2-3; maybe TRBD2 (5 bases). The CDR3 region has the DNA TGTGCCATCAAGAGCGACTACACAGATACGCAGTATTTT. Protein sequence: CAIKSDYTDTQYF.